This TCR beta chain is from a study of blood T cell repertoires in COVID-19. TCRdb's copy holds only in-frame clones and misses some; the assay was immunoSEQ multiplex PCR. The sample lists more than 85,000 clones, around 80% occurring once. The CDR3 length is 14 residues. Germline loops: CDR1 SGHRS, CDR2 YFSETQ. With 1 base removed from V and 4 bases from J, the gap between germline ends came to 12 bases. The receptor was derived from a human donor in a cohort sampled during active or convalescent COVID-19. V is TRBV5-1 and J is TRBJ2-7, with TRBD1 as a possible D gene (7 bases). The sequencing sample was made of peripheral blood. CDR3 amino acids: CASSLWAGGYEQYF. The CDR3 nucleotides read TGCGCCAGCAGCTTGTGGGCAGGGGGGTACGAGCAGTACTTC. Full variable domain (remainder filled in from reference TRBV5-1 and TRBJ2-7): KAGVTQTPRYLIKTRGQQVTLSCSPISGHRSVSWYQQTPGQGLQFLFEYFSETQRNKGNFPGRFSGRQFSNSRSEMNVSTLELGDSALYLCASSLWAGGYEQYFGPGTRLTVT.